This is a list of T cell receptor beta chains from one sample in a study of cytomegalovirus exposure and HLA in healthy donors. Clones were sequenced by immunoSEQ multiplex PCR, and TCRdb holds only the in-frame ones, with some missing. This sample's table reports just over 60,000 clones. Sequences were obtained from PBMCs. All receptors come from a man aged 30 to 45 in good health and CMV-seropositive. The CDR3 runs from the conserved cysteine through the conserved F or W. D genes are given only for firm matches.

d_gene,j_gene,v_gene,CDR3nt,CDR3aa
TRBD2,TRBJ2-3,TRBV19,TGTGCCAGTAGTATTCGGCGGGGGAACACAGATACGCAGTATTTT,CASSIRRGNTDTQYF
TRBD1,TRBJ2-5,TRBV4-2,TGTGCCAGCAGCCAAGGGACAGGAGTCCAAGAGACCCAGTACTTC,CASSQGTGVQETQYF
NA,TRBJ1-1,TRBV7-9,TGTGCCAGCAGCCCAGGACACCCCGGTCCACCTTTCTTT,CASSPGHPGPPFF
TRBD1,TRBJ2-3,TRBV9,TGTGCCAGCAGCCTAGGGACAGGGGGCTTCGATACGCAGTATTTT,CASSLGTGGFDTQYF
NA,TRBJ2-3,TRBV5-4,TGTGCCAGCAGCCCCGGCACAGATACGCAGTATTTT,CASSPGTDTQYF
TRBD2,TRBJ2-1,TRBV19,TGTGCCAGTAGTATACTAGCGGGGGCTAACAATGAGCAGTTCTTC,CASSILAGANNEQFF
TRBD1,TRBJ2-5,TRBV5-6,TGTGCCAGCAGCTCCCCGACAGGGGAAGAGACCCAGTACTTC,CASSSPTGEETQYF
TRBD1,TRBJ1-1,TRBV11-3,TGTGCCAGCAGCTCCGGACAGGGGGCGAGGGGGTACACTGAAGCTTTCTTT,CASSSGQGARGYTEAFF
TRBD2,TRBJ2-3,TRBV30,TGTGCCTGGATTTCCTTAGCGGGAGTGGTCACGCAGTATTTT,CAWISLAGVVTQYF
TRBD1,TRBJ2-7,TRBV9,TGTGCCAGCAGCCCAGCGACAGGGGCCGCCTACGAGCAGTACTTC,CASSPATGAAYEQYF
TRBD1,TRBJ2-5,TRBV6-5,TGTGCCAGCAGCTCCCCGGGACAGGGGAAACAGACCCAGTACTTC,CASSSPGQGKQTQYF
TRBD1,TRBJ1-2,TRBV4-1,TGCGCCAGCAGCCAATCCCCGGGACAGAGTTCGGATGGCTACACCTTC,CASSQSPGQSSDGYTF
TRBD2,TRBJ2-1,TRBV9,TGTGCCAGCAGCCTGACTAGCGGGGGGTCCTACAATGAGCAGTTCTTC,CASSLTSGGSYNEQFF
TRBD1,TRBJ2-7,TRBV7-3,TGTGCCAGCAGCTTCGACAGGGGGCGCGAGCAGTACTTC,CASSFDRGREQYF
NA,TRBJ2-5,TRBV4-1,TGCGCCAGCAGCCAAGAACCACTCCCTAGCGTACAAGAGACCCAGTACTTC,CASSQEPLPSVQETQYF
NA,TRBJ1-2,TRBV30,TGTGCCTGGAGTGTAACAGGAACAATTGATGGCTACACCTTC,CAWSVTGTIDGYTF
NA,TRBJ1-3,TRBV9,TGTGCCAGCAGCGACCCCACACGACAGGCCCTCCATGGAAACACCATATATTTT,CASSDPTRQALHGNTIYF
NA,TRBJ2-3,TRBV5-1,TGCGCCAGCAGTTCGGAGCGGAGCACAGATACGCAGTATTTT,CASSSERSTDTQYF
TRBD1,TRBJ2-4,TRBV19,TGTGCCAGTAGTATGGACAGGGGAGCCAAAAACATTCAGTACTTC,CASSMDRGAKNIQYF
NA,TRBJ1-5,TRBV6-1,TGTGCCAGCGGGCATCAGCCCCAGCATTTT,CASGHQPQHF
NA,TRBJ2-6,TRBV5-4,TGTGCCAGCAGCTTAAACGGTGCTGGGGCCAACGTCCTGACTTTC,CASSLNGAGANVLTF
TRBD1,TRBJ2-7,TRBV30,TGTGCCTGGATTAGAAAAACAGGGGTCTACGAGCAGTACTTC,CAWIRKTGVYEQYF
TRBD2,TRBJ2-7,TRBV6-6,TGTGCCAGCAGTTCCGGACTAGTATCCTCCTACGAGCAGTACTTC,CASSSGLVSSYEQYF
NA,TRBJ1-3,TRBV9,TGTGCCAGCAGCGTAGAAGACAGCTCTGGAAACACCATATATTTT,CASSVEDSSGNTIYF
TRBD1,TRBJ1-4,TRBV6-5,TGTGCCAGCAGTTCCTCGGGACAGAATGAAAAACTGTTTTTT,CASSSSGQNEKLFF
TRBD1,TRBJ2-2,TRBV2,TGTGCCAGCAGCTCACAGGGGTTCGGGGAGCTGTTTTTT,CASSSQGFGELFF
TRBD2,TRBJ2-7,TRBV10-2,TGCGCCCCCCGATATGGGAGGGCAGCCTACGAGCAGTACTTC,CAPRYGRAAYEQYF
NA,TRBJ2-5,TRBV6-1,TGTGCCAGCAGTATACAAGAGACCCAGTACTTC,CASSIQETQYF
NA,TRBJ1-1,TRBV6-6,TGTGCCAGCAGTTACTCGGCCTCTGAAGCTTTCTTT,CASSYSASEAFF
NA,TRBJ2-7,TRBV18,TGTGCCAGCTCACCAGGACAGACCTACGAGCAGTACTTC,CASSPGQTYEQYF
TRBD2,TRBJ2-3,TRBV19,TGTGCCAGTAGTACGACTAGCGGCACAGATACGCAGTATTTT,CASSTTSGTDTQYF
NA,TRBJ2-3,TRBV6-8,TGTGGGGGCCCCTACACAGATACGCAGTATTTT,CGGPYTDTQYF
TRBD2,TRBJ2-7,TRBV5-4,TGTGCCAGCAGCTCCGGGACTAGCGGGTACTCCTACGAGCAGTACTTC,CASSSGTSGYSYEQYF
NA,TRBJ1-5,TRBV30,TGTGCCTGGAGCCGGACAGAGCCGAGGATTAGTCAGCCCCAGCATTTT,CAWSRTEPRISQPQHF
NA,TRBJ1-2,TRBV5-1,TGCGCCAGCAGCTCTACAGTTAACTATGGCTACACCTTC,CASSSTVNYGYTF
NA,TRBJ2-2,TRBV9,TGTGCCAGCAGCGTAGGCGGGGCCGGGGAGCTGTTTTTT,CASSVGGAGELFF
NA,TRBJ2-1,TRBV19,TGTGCCAGTAGTTTCAGGGGAACCTACAATGAGCAGTTCTTC,CASSFRGTYNEQFF
NA,TRBJ1-2,TRBV4-1,TGCGCCAGCAGCCAAGGACCCTTAGGGGTCCTAGAGGGCTACACCTTC,CASSQGPLGVLEGYTF
NA,TRBJ1-1,TRBV7-9,TGTGCCAGCAGCTTTAATCAGGGAGGAGGCACTGAAGCTTTCTTT,CASSFNQGGGTEAFF
NA,TRBJ1-2,TRBV29-1,TGCAGCGTTGACCTAGAAACAGGGAACTATGGCTACACCTTC,CSVDLETGNYGYTF
NA,TRBJ1-5,TRBV4-1,TGCGCCAGCAGCCAAGATAACTATCAGCCCCAGCATTTT,CASSQDNYQPQHF
NA,TRBJ2-7,TRBV19,TGTGCCAGTAAACAACGGGGGACCCCCTACTACGAGCAGTACTTC,CASKQRGTPYYEQYF
NA,TRBJ1-5,TRBV5-6,TGTGCCAGCAGCTTGGGGCCGAATGATAATCAGCCCCAGCATTTT,CASSLGPNDNQPQHF
TRBD1,TRBJ2-7,TRBV5-6,TGTGCCAGCAGCTTGTTTGCAGGGGGCTACGAGCAGTACTTC,CASSLFAGGYEQYF
TRBD1,TRBJ1-5,TRBV2,TGTGCCAGCAGTGATACAGGGACAGGCCTTTATCAGCCCCAGCATTTT,CASSDTGTGLYQPQHF
NA,TRBJ2-1,TRBV4-1,TGCGCCAGAAGCCAAGGAGGTCAGCAGTTCTTC,CARSQGGQQFF
TRBD1,TRBJ1-2,TRBV11-2,TGTGCCAGCAGCCACGGGACAGGGGTTCCCCATGGCTACACCTTC,CASSHGTGVPHGYTF
TRBD2,TRBJ2-7,TRBV6-1,TGTGCCAGCAGCGAAGGATGGGCTTTAGCGGGGGGGCCCGAGCAGTACTTC,CASSEGWALAGGPEQYF
TRBD1,TRBJ2-7,TRBV14,TGTGCCAGCAGCCAAGGACAGGGGAAGCAGTACTTC,CASSQGQGKQYF
NA,TRBJ1-2,TRBV4-2,TGTGCCAGCAGCCAAGAGAACAGGGCCAACTATGGCTACACCTTC,CASSQENRANYGYTF
TRBD1,TRBJ2-7,TRBV6-5,TGTGCCAGCACACACCGACAGGGTACTGACGAGCAGTACTTC,CASTHRQGTDEQYF
NA,TRBJ2-5,TRBV30,TGTGCCTGGACCTTAAGCCAGACTTCCATGGGAGAGACCCAGTACTTC,CAWTLSQTSMGETQYF
TRBD2,TRBJ2-7,TRBV29-1,TGCAGCGTTGCGGGACTAGCGGGAAAATACGAGCAGTACTTC,CSVAGLAGKYEQYF
NA,TRBJ1-5,TRBV6-1,TGTGCCAGCAGTGAGCTCCCCCCAGGGAGCAATCAGCCCCAGCATTTT,CASSELPPGSNQPQHF
NA,TRBJ2-7,TRBV7-9,TGTGCCAGCAGCCGAGAATACGAGCAGTACTTC,CASSREYEQYF
TRBD1,TRBJ1-5,TRBV5-1,TGCGCCAGCAGCCCCGGGACAGGGGATCAGCCCCAGCATTTT,CASSPGTGDQPQHF
TRBD2,TRBJ2-7,TRBV30,TGTGCCTCAAGAGGACTAGCCAACTCGAACGAGCAGTACTTC,CASRGLANSNEQYF